These T cell receptor beta chains were read from a single sample in a study of cytomegalovirus exposure and HLA in healthy donors. Sequencing was performed with immunoSEQ multiplex PCR; in TCRdb, only in-frame clones are kept and a portion is missing. The sample shows more than 110,000 clones, 75% of them seen only once. The sequenced sample was PBMCs. These receptors were taken from a man aged 25 to 45 in good health and CMV-seronegative. Each CDR3 is given with its conserved first and last residue. The D gene is left open where the match is weak. Size is omitted from some rows. Given values are once, few, many or a class for expanded clones.

J	D	V	size	DNA	CDR3
TRBJ2-1	-	TRBV7-8	-	TGTGCCAGCAGCTTAGATCTATCCACGGAGCAGTTCTTC	CASSLDLSTEQFF
TRBJ2-7	TRBD1	TRBV6-1	-	TGTGCCAGCAGAGGGACAGAACACTACGAGCAGTACTTC	CASRGTEHYEQYF
TRBJ1-2	-	TRBV6-6	-	TGTGCCAGCAGGGGCGATGGCTACACCTTC	CASRGDGYTF
TRBJ1-2	TRBD1	TRBV18	once	TGTGCCAGCTCACCACAAGGGACAGGAACGTTTGGCTACACCTTC	CASSPQGTGTFGYTF
TRBJ1-4	TRBD1	TRBV5-1	-	TGCGCCAGCAGCTCCGGGACAGAATTTGAAAAACTGTTTTTT	CASSSGTEFEKLFF
TRBJ1-1	-	TRBV7-9	-	TGTGCCAGCAGCTTAGTAGGGGGGGGTAATGGGAACACTGAAGCTTTCTTT	CASSLVGGGNGNTEAFF
TRBJ2-7	-	TRBV28	-	TGTGCCAGCAGTTTCATGCTGGGGGCGAGGTACGAGCAGTACTTC	CASSFMLGARYEQYF
TRBJ2-2	-	TRBV5-8	once	TGTGCCAGCAGCTTGGCTGATTACAGCACCGAGGAGCTGTTTTTT	CASSLADYSTEELFF
TRBJ1-2	TRBD1	TRBV19	-	TGTGCCAGTCGCCTTCGGGACAGGGAATGGAAAACCTTC	CASRLRDREWKTF
TRBJ2-5	-	TRBV10-3	-	TGTGCCATCAGTGAAACGGACCAAGAGACCCAGTACTTC	CAISETDQETQYF
TRBJ2-5	-	TRBV7-2	few	TGTGCCAGCAGCTTATTAGGTAGCCGGGGAGAGACCCAGTACTTC	CASSLLGSRGETQYF
TRBJ2-7	TRBD1	TRBV18	-	TGTGCCAGCTCACCAATCGGACAGGGGGTCTACGAGCAGTACTTC	CASSPIGQGVYEQYF